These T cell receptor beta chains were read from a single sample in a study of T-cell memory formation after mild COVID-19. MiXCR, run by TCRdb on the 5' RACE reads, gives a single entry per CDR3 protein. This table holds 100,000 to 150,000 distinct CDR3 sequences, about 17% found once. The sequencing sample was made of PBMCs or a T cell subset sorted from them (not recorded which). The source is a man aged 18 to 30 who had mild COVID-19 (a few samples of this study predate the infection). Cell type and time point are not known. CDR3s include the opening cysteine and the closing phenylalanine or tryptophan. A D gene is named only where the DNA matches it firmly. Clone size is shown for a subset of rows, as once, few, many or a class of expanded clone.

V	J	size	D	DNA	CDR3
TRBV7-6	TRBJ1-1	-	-	TGTGCCAGCAGCTTTCAGGGACCCACTGAAGCTTTCTTT	CASSFQGPTEAFF
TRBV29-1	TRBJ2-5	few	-	TGCAGCGCGGGTGCCCAGTACTTC	CSAGAQYF
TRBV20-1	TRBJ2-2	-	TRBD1	TGCAGTGCTCACAAAGGACAGGGGAACACCGGGGAGCTGTTTTTT	CSAHKGQGNTGELFF
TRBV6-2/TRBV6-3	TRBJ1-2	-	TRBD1	TGTGCCAGCAGTCTACAGGGGGCTCAAGGGAACGGCTACACCTTC	CASSLQGAQGNGYTF
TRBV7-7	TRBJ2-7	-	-	TGTGCCAGCAGCTTAGAAGCGTCTCACGAGCAGTACTTC	CASSLEASHEQYF
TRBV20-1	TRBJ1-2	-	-	TGCAGTGCTAAGGCCCAAAAGGTGATCTATGGCTACACCTTC	CSAKAQKVIYGYTF
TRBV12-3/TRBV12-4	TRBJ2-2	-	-	TGTGCCAGCAGTTTAAGAGGGGGGGAAGCCGGGGAGCTGTTTTTT	CASSLRGGEAGELFF
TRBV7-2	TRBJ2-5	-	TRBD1	TGTGCCAGCAGCGTGGACAGGGTGGAAGAGACCCAGTACTTC	CASSVDRVEETQYF
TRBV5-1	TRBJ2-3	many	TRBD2	TGCGCCAGCAGCTTGGCTGTTACGGGGGGACTCACAGATACGCAGTATTTT	CASSLAVTGGLTDTQYF
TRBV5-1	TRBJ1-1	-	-	TGCGCCAGCAGCTTGGAAGGAGCCTCCTTAACTGAAGCTTTCTTT	CASSLEGASLTEAFF
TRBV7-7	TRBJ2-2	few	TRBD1	TGTGCTAGCAGCTTCCAGGGGGCTGACGGGGAGCTGTTTTTT	CASSFQGADGELFF
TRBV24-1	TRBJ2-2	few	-	TGTGCCATCCAACTAGAAGGGTCCGGGGAGCTGTTTTTT	CAIQLEGSGELFF
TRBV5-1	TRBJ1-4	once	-	TGCGCCAGCAGGCAGGGGAAGGTTAATGAAAAACTGTTTTTT	CASRQGKVNEKLFF
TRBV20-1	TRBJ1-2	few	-	TGCAGTGCCCCCTGGCCCGGACGGGGCTACACCTTC	CSAPWPGRGYTF
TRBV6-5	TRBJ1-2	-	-	TGTGCCAGCAGTTACTCGAATGTAGGGCCCTATGGCTACACCTTC	CASSYSNVGPYGYTF
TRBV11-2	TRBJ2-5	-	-	TGTGCCAGCAGCTTAATGGCTCCGACCCAGTACTTC	CASSLMAPTQYF
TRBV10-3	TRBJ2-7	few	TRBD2	TGTGCCATCAGTGAGTCTGTTAGCGGGGGGATATCCTACGAGCAGTACTTC	CAISESVSGGISYEQYF
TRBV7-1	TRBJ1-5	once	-	TGTGCCAGCAGCTCCGGGACAAGGGAGAATCAGCCCCAGCATTTT	CASSSGTRENQPQHF
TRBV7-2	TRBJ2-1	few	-	TGTGCCAGCAGCATCGGAGGGGGGCGTACTTACAATGAGCAGTTCTTC	CASSIGGGRTYNEQFF
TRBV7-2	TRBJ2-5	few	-	TGTGCCAGCAGCTCCCGGTACCAAGAGACCCAGTACTTC	CASSSRYQETQYF
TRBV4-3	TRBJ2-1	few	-	TGCGCCAGCAGCCAAGATAGAGGCGGCCCCCATCCGCTTGAGCAGTTCTTC	CASSQDRGGPHPLEQFF
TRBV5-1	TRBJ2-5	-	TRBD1	TGCGCCAGCAGCTCGGGGGACAGGCAAGAGACCCAGTACTTC	CASSSGDRQETQYF
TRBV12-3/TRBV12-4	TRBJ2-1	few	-	TGTGCCGTTGGCCGGGGGGACATTTATAATGAGCAGTTCTTC	CAVGRGDIYNEQFF
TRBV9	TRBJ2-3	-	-	TGTGCCAGCAGCACAACAGGGAGCACAGATACGCAGTATTTT	CASSTTGSTDTQYF
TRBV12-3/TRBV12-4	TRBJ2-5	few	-	TGTGCCAGCTCGGGACGGAGATTATCGACCCAGTACTTC	CASSGRRLSTQYF
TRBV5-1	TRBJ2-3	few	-	TGCGCCAGCAGCTTGGAAGTGGGGATAGATACGCAGTATTTT	CASSLEVGIDTQYF
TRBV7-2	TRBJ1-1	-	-	TGTGCCAGCAGCTTACAGGGCATGAACACTGAAGCTTTCTTT	CASSLQGMNTEAFF
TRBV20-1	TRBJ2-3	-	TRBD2	TGCAGTGCTCTAGGGACTAGCGGTTCAGATACGCAGTATTTT	CSALGTSGSDTQYF
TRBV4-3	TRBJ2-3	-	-	TGCGCCAGCAGCCCCAAGTATGGAGATACGCAGTATTTT	CASSPKYGDTQYF
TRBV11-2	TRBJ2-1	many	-	TGTGCCAGCAGCTTTCACACCCTCTCACGAAATGAGCAGTTCTTC	CASSFHTLSRNEQFF
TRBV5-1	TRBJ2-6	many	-	TGCGCCAGCAACCAGGGAGGTGGGGCCAACGTCCTGACTTTC	CASNQGGGANVLTF
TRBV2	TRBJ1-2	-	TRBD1	TGTGCCAGCAGGAATGAGGCAGGGGGCGTCTATGGCTACACCTTC	CASRNEAGGVYGYTF
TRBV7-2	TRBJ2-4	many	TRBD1	TGTGCCAGCAGCAACCCGACAGGGGGATTAAACATTCAGTACTTC	CASSNPTGGLNIQYF
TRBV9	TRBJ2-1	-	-	TGTGCCAGCAGCTCCGCCGGGGCAAACCCCCTTTCCTACAATGAGCAGTTCTTC	CASSSAGANPLSYNEQFF
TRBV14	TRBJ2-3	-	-	TGTGCCAGCAGCCCGGGGTCTTTGGGGCAGTATTTT	CASSPGSLGQYF
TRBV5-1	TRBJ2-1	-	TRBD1	TGCGCCAGCAGCTCCTCTATAGGGGGCCCAGACAATGAGCAGTTCTTC	CASSSSIGGPDNEQFF
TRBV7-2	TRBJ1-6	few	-	TGTGCCAGCACCCCCGTCGGGAGCTCCTATAATTCACCCCTCCACTTT	CASTPVGSSYNSPLHF
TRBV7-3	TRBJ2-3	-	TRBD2	TGTGCCAGCAGCCCCGTGGGGGGGGGACTAGCGGGGAGCACAGATACGCAGTATTTT	CASSPVGGGLAGSTDTQYF
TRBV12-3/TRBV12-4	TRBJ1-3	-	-	TGTGCCAGCAGTTTACTGTCCGGTGGAAACACCATATATTTT	CASSLLSGGNTIYF
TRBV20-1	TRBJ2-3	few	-	TGCAGTGCTAGCCCGAAGTCGGGTTTTGTTTCGCAGTATTTT	CSASPKSGFVSQYF
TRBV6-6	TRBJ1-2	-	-	TGTGCCAGCAGTTACTCTCGGGGTGCTAACTATGGCTACACCTTC	CASSYSRGANYGYTF
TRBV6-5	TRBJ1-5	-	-	TGTGCCAGCAGTTACTCGTGGGATCAGCCCCAGCATTTT	CASSYSWDQPQHF
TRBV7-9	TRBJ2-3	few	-	TGTGCCAGCAGCGAGGCCCAGACGAAGGTGGGGCCGCAGTATTTT	CASSEAQTKVGPQYF
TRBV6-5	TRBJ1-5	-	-	TGTGCCAGCAGTCCCGGTCGGGGTCGGAGGAGCAATCAGCCCCAGCATTTT	CASSPGRGRRSNQPQHF
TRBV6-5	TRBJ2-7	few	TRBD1	TGTGCCAGCAGCAGACAGGGGGGGAACGAGCAGTACTTC	CASSRQGGNEQYF
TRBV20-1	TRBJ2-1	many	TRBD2	TGCAGTGCTAGAGTGGGGACTAGCGGGCCAGGGGAGCAGTTCTTC	CSARVGTSGPGEQFF
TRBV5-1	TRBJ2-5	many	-	TGCGCCAGCAGCTTGGGAATCTCGGGTGGAGAGACCCAGTACTTC	CASSLGISGGETQYF
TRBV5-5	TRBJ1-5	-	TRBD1	TGTGCCAGCAGTCAAGGACAGGGAGGACAGCCCCAGCATTTT	CASSQGQGGQPQHF
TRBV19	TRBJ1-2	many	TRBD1	TGTGCCAGTAGTGTGACAGGGAGTCCTCCTGGCTACACCTTC	CASSVTGSPPGYTF
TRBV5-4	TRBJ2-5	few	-	TGTGCCAGCAGATTAACGGGGGGCTTGGAGACCCAGTACTTC	CASRLTGGLETQYF
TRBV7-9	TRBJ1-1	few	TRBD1	TGTGCCAGCAGCCGAGGGGACAGCTTGAACACTGAAGCTTTCTTT	CASSRGDSLNTEAFF
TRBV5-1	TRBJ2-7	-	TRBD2	TGCGCCAGCAGCCCGTTAGGACTAGCGGGCTACGAGCAGTACTTC	CASSPLGLAGYEQYF
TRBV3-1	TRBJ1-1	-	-	TGTGCCAGCAGCCAACAATCGCGGACTGAAGCTTTCTTT	CASSQQSRTEAFF
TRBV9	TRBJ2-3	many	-	TGTGCCAGCAGCGTAGCTGAAGATACGCAGTATTTT	CASSVAEDTQYF
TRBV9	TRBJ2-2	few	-	TGTGCCAGCAGCGTGTCGAGGGGGGAGCTGTTTTTT	CASSVSRGELFF
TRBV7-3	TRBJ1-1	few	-	TGTGCCAGCAGCATATACATGAACACTGAAGCTTTCTTT	CASSIYMNTEAFF
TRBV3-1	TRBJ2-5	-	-	TGTGCCAGCAGCCAAGAAGCCCCCGGACACCAAGAGACCCAGTACTTC	CASSQEAPGHQETQYF
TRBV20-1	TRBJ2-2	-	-	TGCAGTGCTAGAGGGGGGCCCGGGGAGCTGTTTTTT	CSARGGPGELFF
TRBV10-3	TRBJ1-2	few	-	TGTGCCATCAGTGACACCTATGGCTACACCTTC	CAISDTYGYTF
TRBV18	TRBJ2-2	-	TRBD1	TGTGCCAGCTCACCACCAAGCAGGGGGCAGAGCACCGGGGAGCTGTTTTTT	CASSPPSRGQSTGELFF